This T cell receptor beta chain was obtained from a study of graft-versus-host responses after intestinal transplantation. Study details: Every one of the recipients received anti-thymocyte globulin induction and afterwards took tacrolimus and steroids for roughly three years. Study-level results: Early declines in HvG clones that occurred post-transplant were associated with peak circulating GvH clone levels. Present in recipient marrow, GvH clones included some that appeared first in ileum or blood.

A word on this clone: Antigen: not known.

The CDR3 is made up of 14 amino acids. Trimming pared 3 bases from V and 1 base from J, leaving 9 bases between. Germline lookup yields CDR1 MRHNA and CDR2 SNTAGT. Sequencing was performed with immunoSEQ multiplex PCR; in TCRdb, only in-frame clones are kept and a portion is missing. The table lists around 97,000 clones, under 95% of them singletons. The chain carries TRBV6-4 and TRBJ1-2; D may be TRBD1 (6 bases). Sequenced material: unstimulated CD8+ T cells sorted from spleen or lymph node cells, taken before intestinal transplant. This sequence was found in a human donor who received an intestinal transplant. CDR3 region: CASSEGQSNYGYTF. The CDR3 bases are TGTGCCAGCAGTGAGGGACAAAGTAACTATGGCTACACCTTC.